The 3 T cell receptor beta chains below all came from one sample that was sequenced in a study of blood T cell repertoires in COVID-19. Using immunoSEQ multiplex PCR, the repertoire was profiled, and TCRdb retains in-frame clones only, with some absent. The sample records approximately 240,000 clones, around 81% being singletons. Sample: peripheral blood. The origin of the receptors is a woman aged 60-75 years with active or convalescent COVID-19.

The V and J genes are TRBV3-1 (or the pseudogene TRBV3-2) and TRBJ2-5, with 7 bases identical to TRBD1. Germline lookup yields CDR1 LGHDT and CDR2 YNNKEL (reference sequence). CDR3 length: 15 amino acids. Germline trimming cut 4 bases from V and 5 bases from J; bases unmatched to any gene: 10. CDR3 DNA: TGTGCCAGCAGCCCCCCCACTAGGGGGCATGAGACCCAGTACTTC. Translation gives CASSPPTRGHETQYF.

The chain couples TRBV6-6 to TRBJ1-2; 9 bases are shared with TRBD1. The CDR3 runs to 15 residues. The V gene end was trimmed by 6 bases and the J gene end by 1 base; junction bases not matched to a gene: 6. Germline assignment: CDR1 MNHNY and CDR2 SVGAGI (reference sequence). The DNA for the CDR3 is TGTGCCAGCAGCCACAACAGGGGGCTTAACTATGGCTACACCTTC. Residues: CASSHNRGLNYGYTF.

The sample holds a few counts of this clone. V and J are TRBV4-2 and TRBJ1-1, with 8 bases matching TRBD1. V trimming: 3 bases; J trimming: 3 bases; junction bases outside the gene matches: 3. Germline loops: CDR1 LGHNA, CDR2 YNFKEQ. The CDR3 contains 14 residues. The CDR3 region is CASSHARGHTEAFF. The CDR3 DNA sequence: TGTGCCAGCAGCCACGCCAGGGGGCACACTGAAGCTTTCTTT.